Listed below are T cell receptor beta chains from one sample, sequenced in a study of shared clonotypes between healthy human individuals. Data came from immunoSEQ multiplex PCR; TCRdb stores just in-frame clones and leaves some out. Here the sample spans about 1,500,000 clones, roughly 95% being singletons. Sequenced: naive CD4+ T cells sorted from blood. The receptors derive from a man in his thirties or forties in good health. CDR3s include the opening cysteine and the closing phenylalanine or tryptophan. The order of the fields is J gene, CDR3 length, V gene, D gene, clone size, CDR3 DNA, CDR3 protein. The D gene is left open where the match is weak. Where a row states a size, it is once, few, many or the class of an expanded clone; other rows omit it.

TRBJ2-7,15,TRBV5-6,TRBD1,-,TGTGCCAGCAGCATGACCGGGACAGGGCCTTACGAGCAGTACTTC,CASSMTGTGPYEQYF
TRBJ2-1,13,TRBV25-1,-,-,TGTGCCAGCAGGAGGTCGGGCAACAATGAGCAGTTCTTC,CASRRSGNNEQFF
TRBJ2-7,14,TRBV19,-,-,TGTGCCAGTAGTAGGATCGGGTTCTCCTACGAGCAGTACTTC,CASSRIGFSYEQYF
TRBJ1-5,15,TRBV28,-,-,TGTGCCAGCAGCCCGCCCCAGGGTCTCAATCAGCCCCAGCATTTT,CASSPPQGLNQPQHF
TRBJ2-5,12,TRBV5-4,-,-,TGTGCCAGCAGTTGGTCTCTGGGGACCCAGTACTTC,CASSWSLGTQYF
TRBJ1-2,16,TRBV10-3,-,-,TGTGCCAGCGACCCGCCACGGGACGGATTTAACTATGGCTACACCTTC,CASDPPRDGFNYGYTF
TRBJ2-1,15,TRBV7-6,-,-,TGTGCCAGCAGCTTAGGTTCTAGCGCTTACAATGAGCAGTTCTTC,CASSLGSSAYNEQFF
TRBJ1-5,15,TRBV29-1,-,-,TGCAGCGCTACCTCGCAGGGTGTCGGAGGGCAGCCCCAGCATTTT,CSATSQGVGGQPQHF
TRBJ2-7,15,TRBV28,TRBD1,once,TGTGCCAGCAGTTTATCAGGGGGCCTCTCCTACGAGCAGTACTTC,CASSLSGGLSYEQYF
TRBJ2-1,17,TRBV5-1,TRBD1,-,TGCGCCAGCAGCCCCACGACCGGGACAGGGTACAACAATGAGCAGTTCTTC,CASSPTTGTGYNNEQFF
TRBJ2-1,19,TRBV7-9,TRBD2,-,TGTGCCAGCAGCTTAAATAGCGGGAGGGTAAAGATCTCCTACAATGAGCAGTTCTTC,CASSLNSGRVKISYNEQFF
TRBJ1-2,13,TRBV28,TRBD1,-,TGTGCCAGCAGAAACAGGGGAAACTATGGCTACACCTTC,CASRNRGNYGYTF
TRBJ2-3,12,TRBV11-3,-,-,TGTGCCAGCAGCTACTCCGGAGATACGCAGTATTTT,CASSYSGDTQYF
TRBJ2-1,11,TRBV18,-,once,TGTGCCAGCTCACCCGGAAACGAGCAGTTCTTC,CASSPGNEQFF
TRBJ2-1,15,TRBV5-4,-,-,TGTGCCAGCAGCTTGGAGGGAGACTCCTACAATGAGCAGTTCTTC,CASSLEGDSYNEQFF
TRBJ2-1,15,TRBV2,TRBD2,-,TGTGCCAGCAGTCCCTTAGCGGGAGGGCCGGTTGAGCAGTTCTTC,CASSPLAGGPVEQFF
TRBJ2-2,16,TRBV4-3,TRBD2,-,TGCGCCAGCAGCCAAGAAGCTCTAGCGGGAGCCGGGGAGCTGTTTTTT,CASSQEALAGAGELFF
TRBJ1-4,13,TRBV29-1,TRBD1,-,TGCAGCGTCCACAGGGGGCCTGGGGAAAAACTGTTTTTT,CSVHRGPGEKLFF
TRBJ1-4,18,TRBV11-2,TRBD1,-,TGTGCCAGCAGCTCCCGCGGGACAGGTGGTGGAGTTAATGAAAAACTGTTTTTT,CASSSRGTGGGVNEKLFF
TRBJ2-2,14,TRBV4-3,TRBD2,-,TGCGCCAGCAGCCAGACTAGCGGGACCGGGGAGCTGTTTTTT,CASSQTSGTGELFF
TRBJ1-1,13,TRBV19,TRBD1,once,TGTGCCAGTAGGACAGGGTTGAACACTGAAGCTTTCTTT,CASRTGLNTEAFF
TRBJ2-2,16,TRBV27,-,-,TGTGCCAGCAGTTTCAGGATATTCGGCAACACCGGGGAGCTGTTTTTT,CASSFRIFGNTGELFF
TRBJ2-3,15,TRBV28,-,-,TGTGCCAGCAGGGGCCGGCCCACCCGGACAGATACGCAGTATTTT,CASRGRPTRTDTQYF
TRBJ2-7,15,TRBV4-1,-,-,TGCGCCAGCAGCCAAGACCAGCGGAGCCCTTACGAGCAGTACTTC,CASSQDQRSPYEQYF
TRBJ1-1,15,TRBV5-4,-,-,TGTGCCAGCAGCCCCATGACAGCATTGAACACTGAAGCTTTCTTT,CASSPMTALNTEAFF
TRBJ2-2,15,TRBV10-3,TRBD2,-,TGTGCCATCAGAGTAGCGGGAAGTCTCACCGGGGAGCTGTTTTTT,CAIRVAGSLTGELFF
TRBJ2-3,17,TRBV2,-,-,TGTGCCAGCAGTGAATGGGGGGCGGGAATCGGAGCCGATACGCAGTATTTT,CASSEWGAGIGADTQYF
TRBJ2-1,16,TRBV28,TRBD2,-,TGTGCCAGCAGTTTCCCCCGGGAGGGTCCCTACAATGAGCAGTTCTTC,CASSFPREGPYNEQFF
TRBJ2-1,17,TRBV15,TRBD2,-,TGTGCCACCAGCAGCGACACCGGGACTAGCGGGAGTTTTGGGCAGTTCTTC,CATSSDTGTSGSFGQFF
TRBJ1-5,13,TRBV7-2,TRBD1,-,TGTGCCAGCAGCTTTAGGGACAGTCAGCCCCAGCATTTT,CASSFRDSQPQHF
TRBJ2-3,17,TRBV15,TRBD2,-,TGTGCCACCAGCCCCTCCGAGGGGCGGGAGGGCGCAGATACGCAGTATTTT,CATSPSEGREGADTQYF
TRBJ2-3,16,TRBV7-8,TRBD2,-,TGTGCCAGCAGTTCTCGGGCTAGCGGGTTCCTGGATACGCAGTATTTT,CASSSRASGFLDTQYF
TRBJ2-1,14,TRBV2,-,-,TGTGCCAGCGGAAGAGGGGGGCAGGGGGATGAGCAGTTCTTC,CASGRGGQGDEQFF
TRBJ1-1,12,TRBV28,-,once,TGTGCCGCAATAATCTCGGGTCGCGAAGCTTTCTTT,CAAIISGREAFF
TRBJ2-3,15,TRBV5-1,TRBD2,-,TGCGCCAGCAGCTCCGGGACTATTACCTTAGATACGCAGTATTTT,CASSSGTITLDTQYF
TRBJ2-7,15,TRBV5-6,TRBD1,-,TGTGCCAGCAGCCGCCGGGGACAGCTCAACTACGAGCAGTACTTC,CASSRRGQLNYEQYF
TRBJ2-7,16,TRBV19,TRBD1,-,TGTGCCAGTAGTGTAGGGAGACAGGGGAACCCCTACGAGCAGTACTTC,CASSVGRQGNPYEQYF
TRBJ2-7,15,TRBV7-3,-,-,TGTGCCAGCAGCTTAGTCCCTACAAGCTCCTACGAGCAGTACTTC,CASSLVPTSSYEQYF
TRBJ2-2,15,TRBV29-1,-,-,TGCAGCGTTGTCTCTATGGCGCCTCACACCGGGGAGCTGTTTTTT,CSVVSMAPHTGELFF
TRBJ2-5,16,TRBV5-1,-,-,TGCGCCAGCAGCTTGGGAGTACAGGGTAGCGGAGAGACCCAGTACTTC,CASSLGVQGSGETQYF
TRBJ2-1,11,TRBV20-1,-,-,TGCAGTGCTAGAGGGGCGCCTGAGCAGTTCTTC,CSARGAPEQFF
TRBJ2-2,15,TRBV5-1,TRBD1,-,TGCGCCAGCAGCCCCGGACAGGGGATGTCCGGGGAGCTGTTTTTT,CASSPGQGMSGELFF